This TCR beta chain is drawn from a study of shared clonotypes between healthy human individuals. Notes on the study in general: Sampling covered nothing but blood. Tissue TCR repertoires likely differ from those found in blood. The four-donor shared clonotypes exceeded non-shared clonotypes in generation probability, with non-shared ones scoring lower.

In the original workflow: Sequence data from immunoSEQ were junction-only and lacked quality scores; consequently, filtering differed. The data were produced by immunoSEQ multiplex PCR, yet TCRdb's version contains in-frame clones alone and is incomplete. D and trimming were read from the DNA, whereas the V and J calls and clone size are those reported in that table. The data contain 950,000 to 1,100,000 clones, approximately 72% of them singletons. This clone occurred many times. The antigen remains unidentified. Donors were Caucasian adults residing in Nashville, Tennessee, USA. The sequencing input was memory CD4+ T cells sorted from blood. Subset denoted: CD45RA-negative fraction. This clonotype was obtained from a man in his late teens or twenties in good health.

The CDR3 is CASSEAASRGVTGELFF. The DNA for the CDR3 is TGTGCCAGCAGTGAAGCGGCCAGTAGGGGGGTCACCGGGGAGCTGTTTTTT. The chain carries TRBV6-1 and TRBJ2-2; D tentatively fits TRBD1 or TRBD2 (6 bases each). Germline CDR1 is MNHNS and CDR2 is SASEGT. The V end was cut by 0 bases, the J end by 4 bases, with 15 bases between. The CDR3 is 17 amino acids.